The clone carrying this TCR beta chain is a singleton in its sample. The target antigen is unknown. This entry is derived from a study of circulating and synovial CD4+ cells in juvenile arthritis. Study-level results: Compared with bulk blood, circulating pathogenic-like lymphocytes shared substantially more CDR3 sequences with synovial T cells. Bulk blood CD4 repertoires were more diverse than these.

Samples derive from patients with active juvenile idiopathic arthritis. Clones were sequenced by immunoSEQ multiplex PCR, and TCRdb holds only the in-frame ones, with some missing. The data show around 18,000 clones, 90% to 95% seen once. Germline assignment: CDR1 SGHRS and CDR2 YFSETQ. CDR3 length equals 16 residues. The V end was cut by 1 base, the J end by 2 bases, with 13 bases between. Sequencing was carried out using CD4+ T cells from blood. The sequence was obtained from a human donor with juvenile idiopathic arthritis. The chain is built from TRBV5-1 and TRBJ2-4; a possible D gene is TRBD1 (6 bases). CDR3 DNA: TGCGCCAGCAGCTTGACCCCAGGGACAACCAAAAACATTCAGTACTTC. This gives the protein CASSLTPGTTKNIQYF.